This T cell receptor (beta chain) was identified in a study of shared clonotypes between healthy human individuals. Points from the study as a whole: Naive subsets, compared against memory subsets, generally had larger estimated richness values. Generation of non-shared clonotypes was less probable than generation of clonotypes shared by all four donors.

About this clone itself: Antigen specificity is unknown.

Some clones are missing from TCRdb's copy, which holds only in-frame ones; the method was immunoSEQ multiplex PCR. The data show approximately 1.5 million clones, about 98.5% seen once. The CDR3 sequence is 15 residues long. V was clipped by 7 bases and J by 1 base, with 17 bases between them. Germline values: CDR1 ENHRY, CDR2 SYGVKD. The sample consisted of naive CD4+ T cells sorted from blood. The subset is: CD45RA+ positively selected. The genes are TRBV10-3 and TRBJ2-7; D is perhaps TRBD1 (6 bases). The receptor comes from a man aged 25 to 40 in good health. The CDR3 bases are TGTGCCATCAATTCACAGGGCCTAATGTCCTACGAGCAGTACTTC. Translation gives CAINSQGLMSYEQYF.